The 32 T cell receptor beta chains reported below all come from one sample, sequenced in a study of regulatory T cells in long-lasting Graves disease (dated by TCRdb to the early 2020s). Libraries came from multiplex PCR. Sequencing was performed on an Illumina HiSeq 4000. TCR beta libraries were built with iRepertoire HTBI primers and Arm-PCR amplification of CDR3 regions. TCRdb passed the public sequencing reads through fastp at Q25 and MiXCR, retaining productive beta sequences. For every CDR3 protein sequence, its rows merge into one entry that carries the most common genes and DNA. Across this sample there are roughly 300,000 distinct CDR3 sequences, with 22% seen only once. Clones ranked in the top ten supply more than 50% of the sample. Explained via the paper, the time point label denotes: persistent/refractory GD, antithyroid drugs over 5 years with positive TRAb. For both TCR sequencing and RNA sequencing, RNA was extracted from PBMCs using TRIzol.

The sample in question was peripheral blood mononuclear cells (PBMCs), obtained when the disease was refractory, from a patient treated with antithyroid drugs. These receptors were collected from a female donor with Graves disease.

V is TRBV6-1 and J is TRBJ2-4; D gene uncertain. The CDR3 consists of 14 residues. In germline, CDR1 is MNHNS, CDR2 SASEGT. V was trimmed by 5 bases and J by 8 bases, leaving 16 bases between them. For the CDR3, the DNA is TGTGCCAGCAGTCAACGGGTCTCCCCGGACATTCAGTACTTC. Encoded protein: CASSQRVSPDIQYF.

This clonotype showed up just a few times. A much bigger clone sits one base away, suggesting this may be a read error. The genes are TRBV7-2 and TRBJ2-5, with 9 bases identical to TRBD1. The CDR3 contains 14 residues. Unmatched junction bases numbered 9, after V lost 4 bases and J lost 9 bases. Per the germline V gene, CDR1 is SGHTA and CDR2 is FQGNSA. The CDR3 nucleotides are TGTGCCAGCAGCTCCGGGACAGGGCGGCAGGCCCAGTACTTC. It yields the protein CASSSGTGRQAQYF.

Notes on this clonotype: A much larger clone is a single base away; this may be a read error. The CDR3 loop is CATSRGGVGSQPQHF. The DNA for the CDR3 is TGTGCCACCAGCAGAGGGGGGGTGGGAAGTCAGCCCCAGCATTTT. This chain uses TRBV15 with TRBJ1-5, with D maybe TRBD1 (5 bases). Germline CDR1 LNHNV, CDR2 YYDKDF (reference sequence). This CDR3 has 15 amino acids. V was shortened by 1 base and J by 6 bases, with 13 bases between the two germline ends.

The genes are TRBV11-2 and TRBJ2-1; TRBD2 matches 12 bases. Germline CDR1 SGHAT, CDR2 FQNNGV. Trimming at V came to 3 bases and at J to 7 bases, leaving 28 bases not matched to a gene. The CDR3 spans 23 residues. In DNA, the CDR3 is TGTGCCAGCAGCTTCTTCAGTCAGGTGGTCCGGACAGGCAGACTAGCGGGAGAGAATGAGCAGTTCTTC. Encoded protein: CASSFFSQVVRTGRLAGENEQFF.

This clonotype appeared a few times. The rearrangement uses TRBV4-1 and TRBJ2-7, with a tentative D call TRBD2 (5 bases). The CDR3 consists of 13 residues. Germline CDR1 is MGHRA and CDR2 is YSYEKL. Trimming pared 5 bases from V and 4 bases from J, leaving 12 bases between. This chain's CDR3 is CASSSNGEYEQYF. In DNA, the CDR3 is TGCGCCAGCAGCAGTAACGGGGAATACGAGCAGTACTTC.

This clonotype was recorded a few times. The CDR3 DNA sequence: TGTGCCAGCAGCCGAGTGGGGGACCAGCCCCAGCATTTT. It specifies CASSRVGDQPQHF. The chain carries TRBV6-1 and TRBJ1-5, with D perhaps TRBD1 (5 bases). The CDR3 is 13 amino acids. V shed 6 bases and J shed 7 bases, with 13 bases lying between them. Germline-derived CDR1 and CDR2 are MNHNS and SASEGT.

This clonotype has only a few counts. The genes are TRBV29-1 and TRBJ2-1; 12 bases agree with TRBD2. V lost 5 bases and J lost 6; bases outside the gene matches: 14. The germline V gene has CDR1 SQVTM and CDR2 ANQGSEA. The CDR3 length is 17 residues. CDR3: CSVLLAGGSGSVNEQFF. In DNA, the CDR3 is TGCAGCGTTCTACTAGCGGGAGGTTCCGGGTCCGTCAATGAGCAGTTCTTC.

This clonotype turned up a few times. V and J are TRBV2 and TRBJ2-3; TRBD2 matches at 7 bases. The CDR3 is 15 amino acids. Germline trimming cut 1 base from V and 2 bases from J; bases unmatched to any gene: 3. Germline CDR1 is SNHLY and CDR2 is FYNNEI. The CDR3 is CASSEEGLYTDTQYF. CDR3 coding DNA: TGTGCCAGCAGTGAAGAGGGACTATACACAGATACGCAGTATTTT.

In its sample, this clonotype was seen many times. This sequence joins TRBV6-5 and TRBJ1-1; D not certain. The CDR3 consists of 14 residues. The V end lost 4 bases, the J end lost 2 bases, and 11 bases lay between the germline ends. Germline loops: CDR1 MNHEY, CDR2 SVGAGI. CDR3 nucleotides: TGTGCCAGCAGTTTACGGGCCCACAACACTGAAGCTTTCTTT. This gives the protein CASSLRAHNTEAFF.

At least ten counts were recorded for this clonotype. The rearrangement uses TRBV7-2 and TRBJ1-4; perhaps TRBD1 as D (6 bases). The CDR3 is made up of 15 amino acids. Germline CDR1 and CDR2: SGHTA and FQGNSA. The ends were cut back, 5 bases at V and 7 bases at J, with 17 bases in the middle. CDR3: CASSPVGGSGEKLFF. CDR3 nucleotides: TGTGCCAGCAGCCCGGTGGGGGGCTCTGGTGAAAAACTGTTTTTT.

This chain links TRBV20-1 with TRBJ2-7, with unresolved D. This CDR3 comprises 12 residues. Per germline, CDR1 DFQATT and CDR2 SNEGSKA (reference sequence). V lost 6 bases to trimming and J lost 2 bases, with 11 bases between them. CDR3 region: CSAGRATYEQYF. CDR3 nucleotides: TGCAGTGCGGGTAGGGCCACCTACGAGCAGTACTTC.

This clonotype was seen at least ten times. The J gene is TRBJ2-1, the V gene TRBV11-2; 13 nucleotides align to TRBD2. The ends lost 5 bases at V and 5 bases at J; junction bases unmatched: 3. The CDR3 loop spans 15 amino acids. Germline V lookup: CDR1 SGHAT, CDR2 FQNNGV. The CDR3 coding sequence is TGTGCCAGCAGCCCCGGGACTAGCGGGGACAATGAGCAGTTCTTC. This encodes CASSPGTSGDNEQFF.

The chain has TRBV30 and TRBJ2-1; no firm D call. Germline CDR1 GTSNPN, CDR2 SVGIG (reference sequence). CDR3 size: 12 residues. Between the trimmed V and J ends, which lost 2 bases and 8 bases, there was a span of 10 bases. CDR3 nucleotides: TGTGCCTGGAGTAACAGTGGCTATGAGCAGTTCTTC. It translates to CAWSNSGYEQFF.

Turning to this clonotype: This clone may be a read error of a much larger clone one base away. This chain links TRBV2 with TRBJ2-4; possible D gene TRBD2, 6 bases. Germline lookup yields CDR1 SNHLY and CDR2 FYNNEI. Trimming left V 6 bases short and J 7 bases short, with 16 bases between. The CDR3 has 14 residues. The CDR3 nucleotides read TGTGCCAGCAGCCGCATTACTCGGGAGAACATTCAGTACTTC. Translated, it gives CASSRITRENIQYF.

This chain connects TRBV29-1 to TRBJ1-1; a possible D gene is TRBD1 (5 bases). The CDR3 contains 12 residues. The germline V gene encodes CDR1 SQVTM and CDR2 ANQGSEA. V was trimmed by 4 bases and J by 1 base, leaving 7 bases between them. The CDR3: CSVAGRNTEAFF. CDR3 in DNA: TGCAGCGTTGCAGGGAGGAACACTGAAGCTTTCTTT. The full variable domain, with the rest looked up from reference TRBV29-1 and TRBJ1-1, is SAVISQKPSRDICQRGTSLTIQCQVDSQVTMMFWYRQQPGQSLTLIATANQGSEATYESGFVIDKFPISRPNLTFSTLTVSNMSPEDSSIYLCSVAGRNTEAFFGQGTRLTVV.

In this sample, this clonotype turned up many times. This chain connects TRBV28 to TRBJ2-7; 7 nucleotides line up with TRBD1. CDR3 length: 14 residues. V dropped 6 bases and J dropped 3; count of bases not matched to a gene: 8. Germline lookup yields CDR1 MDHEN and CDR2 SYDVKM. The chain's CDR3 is CASSTPDRHYEQYF. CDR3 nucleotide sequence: TGTGCCAGCAGCACCCCGGACAGGCACTACGAGCAGTACTTC.

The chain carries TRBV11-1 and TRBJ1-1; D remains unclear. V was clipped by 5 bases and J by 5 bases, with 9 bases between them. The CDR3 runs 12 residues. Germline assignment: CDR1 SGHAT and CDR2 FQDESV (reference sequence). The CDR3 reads CASSHMGTEAFF. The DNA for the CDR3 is TGTGCCAGCAGCCACATGGGTACTGAAGCTTTCTTT. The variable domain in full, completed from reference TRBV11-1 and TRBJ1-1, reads EAEVAQSPRYKITEKSQAVAFWCDPISGHATLYWYRQILGQGPELLVQFQDESVVDDSQLPKDRFSAERLKGVDSTLKIQPAELGDSAMYLCASSHMGTEAFFGQGTRLTVV.

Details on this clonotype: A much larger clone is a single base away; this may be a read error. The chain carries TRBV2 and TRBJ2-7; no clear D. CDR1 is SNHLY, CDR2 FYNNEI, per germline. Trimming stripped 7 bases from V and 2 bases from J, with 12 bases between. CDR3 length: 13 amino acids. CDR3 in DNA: TGTGCCAGCATAAGGGTTGGCGCCTACGAGCAGTACTTC. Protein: CASIRVGAYEQYF.

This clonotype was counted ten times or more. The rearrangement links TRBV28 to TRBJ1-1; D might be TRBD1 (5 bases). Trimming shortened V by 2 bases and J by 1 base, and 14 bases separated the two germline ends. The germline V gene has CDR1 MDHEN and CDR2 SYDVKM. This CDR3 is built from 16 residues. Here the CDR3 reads CASSLVGTYGNTEAFF. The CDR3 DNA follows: TGTGCCAGCAGTTTAGTAGGGACTTATGGGAACACTGAAGCTTTCTTT.

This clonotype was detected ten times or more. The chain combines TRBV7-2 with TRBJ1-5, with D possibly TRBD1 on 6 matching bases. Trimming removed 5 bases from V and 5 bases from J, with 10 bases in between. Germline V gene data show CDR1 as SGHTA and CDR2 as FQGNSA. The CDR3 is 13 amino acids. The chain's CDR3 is CASSPTGDQPQHF. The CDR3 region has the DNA TGTGCCAGCAGCCCGACAGGAGATCAGCCCCAGCATTTT. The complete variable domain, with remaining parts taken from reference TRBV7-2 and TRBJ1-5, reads GAGVSQSPSNKVTEKGKDVELRCDPISGHTALYWYRQSLGQGLEFLIYFQGNSAPDKSGLPSDRFSAERTGGSVSTLTIQRTQQEDSAVYLCASSPTGDQPQHFGDGTRLSIL.

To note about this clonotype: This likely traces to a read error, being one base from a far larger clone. The CDR3 reads CASSLTPGSLEQYF. CDR3 DNA: TGTGCCAGCAGCTTAACCCCTGGGTCGCTCGAGCAGTACTTC. The rearrangement uses TRBV7-3 and TRBJ2-7; D uncertain. The V end was cut by 0 bases, the J end by 6 bases, with 12 bases between. The V gene's germline CDR1 is SGHTA and CDR2 FQGTGA. The CDR3 spans 14 residues.

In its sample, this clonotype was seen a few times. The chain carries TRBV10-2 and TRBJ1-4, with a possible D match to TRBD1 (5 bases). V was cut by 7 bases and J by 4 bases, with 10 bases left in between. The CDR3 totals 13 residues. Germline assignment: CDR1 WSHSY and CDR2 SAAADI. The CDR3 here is CASKGHGNEKLFF. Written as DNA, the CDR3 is TGCGCCAGCAAGGGGCACGGTAATGAAAAACTGTTTTTT.

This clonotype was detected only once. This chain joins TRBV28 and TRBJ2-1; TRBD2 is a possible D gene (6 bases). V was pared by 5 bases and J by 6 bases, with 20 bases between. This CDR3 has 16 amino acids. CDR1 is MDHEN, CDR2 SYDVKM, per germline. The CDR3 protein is CASSPAGTQAGNEQFF. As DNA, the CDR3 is TGTGCCAGCAGTCCTGCCGGGACTCAGGCGGGCAATGAGCAGTTCTTC. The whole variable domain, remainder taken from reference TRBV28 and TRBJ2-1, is DVKVTQSSRYLVKRTGEKVFLECVQDMDHENMFWYRQDPGLGLRLIYFSYDVKMKEKGDIPEGYSVSREKKERFSLILESASTNQTSMYLCASSPAGTQAGNEQFFGPGTRLTVL.

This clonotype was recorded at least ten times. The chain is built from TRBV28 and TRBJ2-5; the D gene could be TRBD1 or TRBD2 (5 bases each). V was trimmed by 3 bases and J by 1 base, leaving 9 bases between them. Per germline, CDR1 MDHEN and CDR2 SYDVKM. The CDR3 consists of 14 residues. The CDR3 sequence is CASSFWDGQETQYF. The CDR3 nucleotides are TGTGCCAGCAGTTTTTGGGACGGCCAAGAGACCCAGTACTTC. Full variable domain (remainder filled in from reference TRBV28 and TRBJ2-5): DVKVTQSSRYLVKRTGEKVFLECVQDMDHENMFWYRQDPGLGLRLIYFSYDVKMKEKGDIPEGYSVSREKKERFSLILESASTNQTSMYLCASSFWDGQETQYFGPGTRLLVL.

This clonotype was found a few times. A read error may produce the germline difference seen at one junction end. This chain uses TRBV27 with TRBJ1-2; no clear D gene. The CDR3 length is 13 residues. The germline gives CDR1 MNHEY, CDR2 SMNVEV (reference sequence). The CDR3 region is CASSLTPWNGCTF. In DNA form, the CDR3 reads TGTGCCAGCAGTTTAACTCCCTGGAATGGCTGCACCTTC.

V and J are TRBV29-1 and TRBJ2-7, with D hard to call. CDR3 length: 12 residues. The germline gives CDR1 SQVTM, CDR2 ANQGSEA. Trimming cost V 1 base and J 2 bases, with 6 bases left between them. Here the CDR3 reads CSVEVGTYEQYF. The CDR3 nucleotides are TGCAGCGTTGAAGTGGGAACCTACGAGCAGTACTTC.

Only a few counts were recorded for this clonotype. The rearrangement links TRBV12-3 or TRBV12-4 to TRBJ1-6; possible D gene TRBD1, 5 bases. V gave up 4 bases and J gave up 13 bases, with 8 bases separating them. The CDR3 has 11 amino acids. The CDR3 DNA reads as TGTGCCAGCAGTTCAAGGGGTCCCCTCCACTTT. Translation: CASSSRGPLHF.

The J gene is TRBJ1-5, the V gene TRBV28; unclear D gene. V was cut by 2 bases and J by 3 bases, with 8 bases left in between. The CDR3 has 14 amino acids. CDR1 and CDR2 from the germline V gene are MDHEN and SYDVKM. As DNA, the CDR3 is TGTGCCAGCAGTTTACATGCAGTCAATCAGCCCCAGCATTTT. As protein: CASSLHAVNQPQHF.

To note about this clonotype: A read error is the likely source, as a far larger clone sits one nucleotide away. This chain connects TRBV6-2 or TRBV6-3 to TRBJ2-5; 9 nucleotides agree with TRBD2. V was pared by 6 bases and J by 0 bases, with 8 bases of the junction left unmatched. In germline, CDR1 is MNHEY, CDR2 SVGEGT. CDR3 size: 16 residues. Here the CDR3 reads CASSLGLAGNQETQYF. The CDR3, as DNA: TGTGCCAGCAGCCTTGGGCTAGCGGGGAACCAAGAGACCCAGTACTTC.

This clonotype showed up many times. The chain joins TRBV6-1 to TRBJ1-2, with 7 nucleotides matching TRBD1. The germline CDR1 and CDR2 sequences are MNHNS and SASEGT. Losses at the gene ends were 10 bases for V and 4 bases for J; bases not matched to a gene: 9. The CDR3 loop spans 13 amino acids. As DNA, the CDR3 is TGTGCCATACAAGACAGGGCTGGCTATGGCTACACCTTC. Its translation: CAIQDRAGYGYTF.

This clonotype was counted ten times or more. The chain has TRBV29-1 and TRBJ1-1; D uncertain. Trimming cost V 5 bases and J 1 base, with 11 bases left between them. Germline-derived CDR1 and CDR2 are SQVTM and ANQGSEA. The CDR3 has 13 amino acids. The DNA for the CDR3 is TGCAGCGTTCCACAACCAGGGAACACTGAAGCTTTCTTT. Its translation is CSVPQPGNTEAFF.

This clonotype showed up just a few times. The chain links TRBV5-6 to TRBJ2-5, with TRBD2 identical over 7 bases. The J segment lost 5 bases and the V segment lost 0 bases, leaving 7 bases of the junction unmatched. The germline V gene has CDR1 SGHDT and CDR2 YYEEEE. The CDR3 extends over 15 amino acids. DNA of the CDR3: TGTGCCAGCAGCTTGGGCGGGGGTCAAGCGGAGACCCAGTACTTC. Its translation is CASSLGGGQAETQYF.